This TCR beta chain stems from a study of shared clonotypes between healthy human individuals (dated by TCRdb to 2019 to 2021). Background on the whole study: A few men and a couple of women, aged 18 to 49 years, made up the cohort. For each donor, CD4 naive and CD4 memory were each run on three plates, CD8 naive on two plates, and CD8 memory on one plate. Blood TCR repertoires of a handful of healthy adults were deeply sequenced to estimate repertoire size and the extent of clonotype sharing between individuals. Libraries were prepared and TCR repertoires were sequenced by different laboratories using diverse techniques, in order to increase sequencing depth and limit assay-specific biases. Leukapheresis yielded between about 0.85 and 10 billion PBMCs per donor. General conclusions and limits of the study: Roughly 5.2% of naive CD4, 3% to 3.5% of naive CD8, approximately 2.2% of memory CD4, and less than 0.45% of memory CD8 clonotypes were shared across several donors. Only blood was sampled, and tissue TCR repertoires likely differ from those in blood. Larger estimated clonotype richness was generally found for naive subsets than for memory subsets. Compared with non-shared clonotypes, clonotypes shared by all four sorted-subset donors had higher generation probabilities. Pairwise subsampling indicated that sequencing depth was expected to affect the degree of clonotype sharing among donors. The small number of donors limited the genetic and exposure-history diversity represented. Even with the large sequencing depth, rarefaction of the sorted-subset datasets indicated that sequencing was incomplete.

Donors were healthy HIV-negative adults with no recently reported acute infections or vaccinations. Only Caucasian adults living in Nashville, Tennessee, USA were represented among the donors. Magnetic negative selection was used to enrich CD4+ T cells, after which naive cells were positively selected on CD45RA and the negative fraction became the memory subset. Blood was obtained by leukapheresis, after which PBMCs were separated by Ficoll-Histopaque density gradient centrifugation and cryopreserved in liquid nitrogen vapor phase. Analytical flow cytometry was used to check the purity and quantity of every magnetically sorted T cell population. From each sorted fraction, genomic DNA was isolated and quantified by UV absorbance on a Nanodrop 2000c. Comments on this clone: The target of this receptor is not known. No per-base quality is available; no much larger clone lies one base away.

TCR CDR3 regions were amplified from genomic DNA by multiplex PCR using the deep immunoSEQ assay. For each cell subset, the extracted genomic DNA was distributed evenly across all wells of several immunoSEQ 96-well plates, and each plate served as one replicate. For sorted subsets, roughly 200 ng of genomic DNA, equivalent to around 30,000 T cell genomes, went into each replicate PCR. Purified libraries were quantified with a Qubit 3.0 fluorometer, sized on a Bioanalyzer 2100, and re-quantified with the KAPA Library Quantification kit. Every immunoSEQ 96-well plate was sequenced on a dedicated single-read 150-cycle Illumina NextSeq 550 flow cell. Regarding the original processing steps: The immunoSEQ output contained only junctional sequences without quality scores, so filtering could not match that applied to full-length reads. To assign V/J genes and CDR3, sequences were annotated against IMGT germline references using PyIR, a Python wrapper for IgBLAST v1.9. Reads were removed for weak V/J assignments (E-value above 1e-6), missing CDR3, stop codons, out-of-frame junctions, or ambiguous translated residues. V3J clonotypes were defined as sequences sharing the same inferred V gene, J gene, and CDR3 amino acid sequence. To compute the percentage overlap between repertoires, the number of shared unique clonotypes was divided by the size of the smaller repertoire. Richness of each repertoire was evaluated using RTK rarefaction, the Chao1 estimator, and Recon v2.1 estimates of unobserved clonotypes. Generation probabilities were computed with OLGA for all TCRbeta clonotypes obtained by the gDNA method from four donors. TCRdb's version of the immuneACCESS table is confined to in-frame rearrangements and falls short of the full clone set. An unresolved V gene accounts for under half of the shortfall where checked; the remainder is of unknown origin. For V, J and clone size, that table is used; D and trimming come from the DNA. Present in this sample are 2 million to 3 million clones, approximately 93% of which were seen just once. The ten largest make up 0.36% of the sample.

The source is a man between 18 and 29 years old in good health. Some clones in this sample may be carry-over from other donors' samples. Specimen: naive CD4+ T cells from PBMCs. The cell subset or site tag for this specimen amounts to: CD45RA+ positively selected.

The sequenced DNA is TGTGCCAGCAGCTTAGGGCCAGGGGAGCAGTACTTC. Translated, this is CASSLGPGEQYF. The chain uses TRBV7-9 and TRBJ2-7; perhaps TRBD1 is the D gene, with 5 bases matching. V is reduced by 1 base and J by 7 bases, leaving a spacing of 8 bases between them. For CDR1 and CDR2, the germline V gene (reference sequence) lists SEHNR and FQNEAQ. From the cysteine through the phenylalanine, the CDR3 covers 12 amino acids. Only the CDR3 region is kept as DNA, spanning 36 bases read in frame from base 1.